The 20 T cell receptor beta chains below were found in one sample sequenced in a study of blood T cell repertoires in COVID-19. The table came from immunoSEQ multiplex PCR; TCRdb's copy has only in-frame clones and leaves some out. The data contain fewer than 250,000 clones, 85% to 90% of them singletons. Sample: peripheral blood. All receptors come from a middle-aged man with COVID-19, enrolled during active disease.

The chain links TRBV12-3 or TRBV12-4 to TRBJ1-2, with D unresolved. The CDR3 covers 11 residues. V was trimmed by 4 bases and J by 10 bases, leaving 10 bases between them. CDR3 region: CASSYVGDYTF. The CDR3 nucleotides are TGTGCCAGCAGTTACGTCGGTGACTACACCTTC.

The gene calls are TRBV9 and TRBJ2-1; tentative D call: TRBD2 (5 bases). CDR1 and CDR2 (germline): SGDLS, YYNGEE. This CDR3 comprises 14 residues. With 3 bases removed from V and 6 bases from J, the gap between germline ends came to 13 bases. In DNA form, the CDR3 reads TGTGCCAGCAGCGCGACGGGATTTGGCAATGAGCAGTTCTTC. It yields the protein CASSATGFGNEQFF. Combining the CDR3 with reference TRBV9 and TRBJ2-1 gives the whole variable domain DSGVTQTPKHLITATGQRVTLRCSPRSGDLSVYWYQQSLDQGLQFLIQYYNGEERAKGNILERFSAQQFPDLHSELNLSSLELGDSALYFCASSATGFGNEQFFGPGTRLTVL.

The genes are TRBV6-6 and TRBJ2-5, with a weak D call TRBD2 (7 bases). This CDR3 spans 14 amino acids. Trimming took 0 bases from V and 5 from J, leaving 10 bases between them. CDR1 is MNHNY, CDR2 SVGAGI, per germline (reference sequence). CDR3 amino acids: CASSYSGGQETQYF. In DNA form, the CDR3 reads TGTGCCAGCAGTTACTCGGGGGGGCAGGAGACCCAGTACTTC.

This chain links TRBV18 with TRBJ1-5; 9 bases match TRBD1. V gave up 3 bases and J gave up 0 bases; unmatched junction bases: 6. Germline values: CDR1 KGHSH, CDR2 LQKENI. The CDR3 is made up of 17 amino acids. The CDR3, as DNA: TGTGCCAGCTCACCCACAGGGGGCGGATATAGCAATCAGCCCCAGCATTTT. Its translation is CASSPTGGGYSNQPQHF.

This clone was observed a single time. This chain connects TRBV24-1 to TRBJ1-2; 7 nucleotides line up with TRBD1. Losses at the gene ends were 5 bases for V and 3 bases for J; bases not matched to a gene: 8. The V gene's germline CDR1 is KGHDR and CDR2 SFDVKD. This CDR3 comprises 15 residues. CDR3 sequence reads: CATSGPLGQYYGYTF. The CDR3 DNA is TGTGCCACCAGTGGCCCCCTGGGACAGTACTATGGCTACACCTTC.

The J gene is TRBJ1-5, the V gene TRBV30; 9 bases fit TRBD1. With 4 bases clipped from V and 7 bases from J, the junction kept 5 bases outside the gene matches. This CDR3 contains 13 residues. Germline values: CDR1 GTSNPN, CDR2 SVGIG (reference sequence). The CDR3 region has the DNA TGTGCCTGGAAGACAGGGGGAGGCCAGCCCCAGCATTTT. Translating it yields CAWKTGGGQPQHF.

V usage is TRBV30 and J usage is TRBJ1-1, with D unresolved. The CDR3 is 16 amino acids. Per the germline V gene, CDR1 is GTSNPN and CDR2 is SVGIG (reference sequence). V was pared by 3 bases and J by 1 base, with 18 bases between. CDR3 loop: CAWSSPGWTRNTEAFF. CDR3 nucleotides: TGTGCCTGGAGCTCACCGGGGTGGACGAGGAACACTGAAGCTTTCTTT.

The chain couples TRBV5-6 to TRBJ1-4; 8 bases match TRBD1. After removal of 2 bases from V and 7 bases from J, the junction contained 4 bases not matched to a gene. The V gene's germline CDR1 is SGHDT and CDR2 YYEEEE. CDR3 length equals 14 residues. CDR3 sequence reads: CASSLQGVGEKLFF. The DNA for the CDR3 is TGTGCCAGCAGCTTACAGGGGGTGGGTGAAAAACTGTTTTTT.

Here the CDR3 DNA reads TGTGCCAGCAGAGCAGGGGACAGCTATGGCTACACCTTC. This codes for CASRAGDSYGYTF. The chain couples TRBV12-3 or TRBV12-4 to TRBJ1-2, with 7 bases that match TRBD1. J was trimmed by 4 bases and V by 6 bases; bases with no gene match: 5. The CDR3 loop spans 13 amino acids.

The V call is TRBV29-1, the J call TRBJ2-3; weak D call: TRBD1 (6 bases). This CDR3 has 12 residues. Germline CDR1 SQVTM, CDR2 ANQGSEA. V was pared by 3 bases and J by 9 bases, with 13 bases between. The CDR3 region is CSVEETGTTQYF. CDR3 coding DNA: TGCAGCGTTGAGGAAACCGGGACAACGCAGTATTTT.

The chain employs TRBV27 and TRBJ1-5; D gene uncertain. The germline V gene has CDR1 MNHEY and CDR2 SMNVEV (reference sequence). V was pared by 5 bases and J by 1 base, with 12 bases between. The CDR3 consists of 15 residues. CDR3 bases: TGTGCCAGCAGTCCCGACGTGGAGAGCAATCAGCCCCAGCATTTT. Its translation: CASSPDVESNQPQHF.

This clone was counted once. In DNA form, the CDR3 reads TGTGCCAGCAGCTTGATTGGCTGGACAGGGAAGGATGAGCAGTTCTTC. It translates to CASSLIGWTGKDEQFF. J is TRBJ2-1 and V is TRBV5-6; 8 bases are shared with TRBD1. CDR1 SGHDT and CDR2 YYEEEE come from the germline V gene. There are 16 residues in the CDR3. J was trimmed by 8 bases and V by 1 base; bases with no gene match: 11.

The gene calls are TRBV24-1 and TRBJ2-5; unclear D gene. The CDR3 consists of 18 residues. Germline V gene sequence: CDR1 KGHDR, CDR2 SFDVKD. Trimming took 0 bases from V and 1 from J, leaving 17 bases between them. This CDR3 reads CATSDLPERNPIQETQYF. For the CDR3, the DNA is TGTGCCACCAGTGATTTGCCCGAGAGGAACCCCATCCAAGAGACCCAGTACTTC.

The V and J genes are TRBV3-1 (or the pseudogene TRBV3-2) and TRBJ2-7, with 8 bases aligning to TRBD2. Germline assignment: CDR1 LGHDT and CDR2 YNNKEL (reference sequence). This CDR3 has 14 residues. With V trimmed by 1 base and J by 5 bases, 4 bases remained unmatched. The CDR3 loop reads CASSQGLAIDEQYF. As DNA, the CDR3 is TGTGCCAGCAGCCAAGGACTAGCGATCGACGAGCAGTACTTC.

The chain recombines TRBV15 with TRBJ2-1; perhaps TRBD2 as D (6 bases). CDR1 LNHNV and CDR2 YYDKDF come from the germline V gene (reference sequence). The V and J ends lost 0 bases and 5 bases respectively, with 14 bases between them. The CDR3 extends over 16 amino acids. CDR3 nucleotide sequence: TGTGCCACCAGCAGAGAAGGTAGCGGCCAACACAATGAGCAGTTCTTC. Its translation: CATSREGSGQHNEQFF.

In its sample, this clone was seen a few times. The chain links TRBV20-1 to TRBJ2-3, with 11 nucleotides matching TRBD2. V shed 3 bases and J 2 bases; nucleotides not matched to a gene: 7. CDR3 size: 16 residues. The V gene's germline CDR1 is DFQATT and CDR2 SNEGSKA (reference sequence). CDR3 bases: TGCAGTGCTAGTGTCAGACTAGCGGGGCACACAGATACGCAGTATTTT. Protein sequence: CSASVRLAGHTDTQYF.

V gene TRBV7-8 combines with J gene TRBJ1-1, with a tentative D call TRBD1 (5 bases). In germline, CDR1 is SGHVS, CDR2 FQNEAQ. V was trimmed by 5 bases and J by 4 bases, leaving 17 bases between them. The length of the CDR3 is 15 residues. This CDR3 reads CASSRRGVSTTEAFF. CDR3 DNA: TGTGCCAGCAGCAGGCGGGGGGTTTCCACCACTGAAGCTTTCTTT. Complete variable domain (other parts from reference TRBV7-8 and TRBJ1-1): GAGVSQSPRYKVAKRGQDVALRCDPISGHVSLFWYQQALGQGPEFLTYFQNEAQLDKSGLPSDRFFAERPEGSVSTLKIQRTQQEDSAVYLCASSRRGVSTTEAFFGQGTRLTVV.

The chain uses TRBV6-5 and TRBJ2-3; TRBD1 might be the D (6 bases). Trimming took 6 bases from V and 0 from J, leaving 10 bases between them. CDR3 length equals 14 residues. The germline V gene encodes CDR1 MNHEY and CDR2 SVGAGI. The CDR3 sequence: CASSRDTSTDTQYF. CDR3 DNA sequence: TGTGCCAGCAGCCGGGACACTAGCACAGATACGCAGTATTTT.

CDR3 bases: TGTGCCTGGAGTGGACACCCCCTCTCCGAGCAGTACTTC. Translation gives CAWSGHPLSEQYF. The chain links TRBV30 to TRBJ2-7; D unclear. The germline V and J ends were trimmed by 1 base and 6 bases, with 13 bases remaining between them. The CDR3 spans 13 residues. Germline loops: CDR1 GTSNPN, CDR2 SVGIG (reference sequence).

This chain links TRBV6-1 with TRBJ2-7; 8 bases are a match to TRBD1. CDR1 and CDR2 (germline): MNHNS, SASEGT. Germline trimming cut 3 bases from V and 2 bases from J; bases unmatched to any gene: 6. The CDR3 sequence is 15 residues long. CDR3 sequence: CASSEAGTGTYEQYF. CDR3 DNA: TGTGCCAGCAGTGAGGCCGGGACAGGCACCTACGAGCAGTACTTC.